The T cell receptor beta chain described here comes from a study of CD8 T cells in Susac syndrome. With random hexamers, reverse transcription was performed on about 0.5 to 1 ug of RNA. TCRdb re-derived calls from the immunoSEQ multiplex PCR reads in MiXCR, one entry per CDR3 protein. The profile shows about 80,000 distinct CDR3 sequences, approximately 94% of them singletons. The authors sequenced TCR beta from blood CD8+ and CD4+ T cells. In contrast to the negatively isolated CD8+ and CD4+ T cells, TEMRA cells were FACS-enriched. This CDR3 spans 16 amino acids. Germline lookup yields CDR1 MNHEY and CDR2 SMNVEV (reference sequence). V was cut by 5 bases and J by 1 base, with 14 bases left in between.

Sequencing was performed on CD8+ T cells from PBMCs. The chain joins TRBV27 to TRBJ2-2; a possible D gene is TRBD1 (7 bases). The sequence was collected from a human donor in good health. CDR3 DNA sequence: TGTGCCAGCAGTCAACGGGGGACAGAGAACACCGGGGAGCTGTTTTTT. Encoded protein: CASSQRGTENTGELFF.